These T cell receptor beta chains were read from a single sample in a study of identical twins. TCRdb used MiXCR to reprocess the 5' RACE reads, holding one entry per CDR3 protein. This sample has around 480,000 distinct CDR3 sequences, with around an eighth found just once. These data were also filed under a second study, of yellow fever vaccine responses in identical twins.

Specimen: CD4+ T cells sorted from blood. All receptors come from a woman younger than 30 in good health. Each CDR3 is given with its conserved first and last residue. The D gene is left open where the match is weak. Clone sizes are given selectively: once, few, many, or a class where the clone is expanded.

V gene	CDR3 length	J gene	D gene	clone size	CDR3 protein	CDR3 DNA
TRBV7-9	16	TRBJ2-2	-	many	CASSLRASSNTGELFF	TGTGCCAGCAGCCTCCGGGCGTCCTCGAACACCGGGGAGCTGTTTTTT
TRBV7-8	16	TRBJ2-7	-	-	CASSLVRTKRSYEQYF	TGTGCCAGCAGCTTAGTCCGGACCAAGCGGTCCTACGAGCAGTACTTC
TRBV6-2/TRBV6-3	17	TRBJ1-1	TRBD1	-	CASSHTFNRGMNTEAFF	TGTGCCAGCAGTCACACGTTCAACAGGGGGATGAACACTGAAGCTTTCTTT
TRBV20-1	15	TRBJ2-7	-	-	CSARGGGQVSYEQYF	TGCAGTGCTAGAGGGGGGGGACAAGTCTCCTACGAGCAGTACTTC
TRBV12-3/TRBV12-4	17	TRBJ2-3	TRBD1	few	CASSSFPDRGTTDTQYF	TGTGCCAGCAGTTCCTTCCCTGACAGGGGGACCACAGATACGCAGTATTTT
TRBV10-3	12	TRBJ2-1	-	few	CAISDGVREQFF	TGTGCCATCAGCGATGGGGTTAGGGAGCAGTTCTTC
TRBV6-2/TRBV6-3	12	TRBJ2-7	-	many	CASSQSSYEQYF	TGTGCCAGCAGTCAGAGCTCCTACGAGCAGTACTTC
TRBV7-9	14	TRBJ2-1	-	few	CASSVAGTYNEQFF	TGTGCCAGCAGCGTCGCAGGAACCTACAATGAGCAGTTCTTC
TRBV28	11	TRBJ1-1	-	few	CATRLNTEAFF	TGTGCCACCCGACTTAACACTGAAGCTTTCTTT
TRBV12-3/TRBV12-4	15	TRBJ2-1	TRBD2	many	CASKLGTSPYNEQFF	TGTGCCAGCAAGTTGGGGACTAGCCCCTACAATGAGCAGTTCTTC
TRBV5-6	15	TRBJ2-7	-	few	CASSLVRTTSYEQYF	TGTGCCAGCAGCTTGGTTCGGACAACGTCCTACGAGCAGTACTTC
TRBV20-1	13	TRBJ1-1	-	-	CSASWALNTEAFF	TGCAGTGCTAGCTGGGCGTTGAACACTGAAGCTTTCTTT
TRBV5-1	13	TRBJ1-2	-	few	CASSPSLGHGYTF	TGCGCCAGCAGCCCATCTTTGGGACATGGCTACACCTTC